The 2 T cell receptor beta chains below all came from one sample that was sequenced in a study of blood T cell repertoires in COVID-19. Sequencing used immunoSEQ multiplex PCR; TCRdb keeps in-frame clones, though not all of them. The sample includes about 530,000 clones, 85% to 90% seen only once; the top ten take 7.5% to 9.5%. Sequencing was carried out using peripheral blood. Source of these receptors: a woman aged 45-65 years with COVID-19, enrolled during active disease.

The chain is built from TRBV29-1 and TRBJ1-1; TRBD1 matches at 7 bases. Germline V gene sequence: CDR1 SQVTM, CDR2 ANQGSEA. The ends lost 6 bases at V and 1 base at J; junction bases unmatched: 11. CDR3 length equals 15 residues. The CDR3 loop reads CSVDSRRTGNTEAFF. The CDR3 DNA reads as TGCAGCGTAGACAGCCGCAGGACAGGGAACACTGAAGCTTTCTTT.

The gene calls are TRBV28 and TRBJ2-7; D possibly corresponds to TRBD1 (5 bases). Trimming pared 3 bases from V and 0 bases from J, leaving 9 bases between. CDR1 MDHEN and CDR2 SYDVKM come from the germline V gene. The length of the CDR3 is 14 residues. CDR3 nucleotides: TGTGCCAGCAGTTTCCAGGGCCCCTCCTACGAGCAGTACTTC. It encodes CASSFQGPSYEQYF.